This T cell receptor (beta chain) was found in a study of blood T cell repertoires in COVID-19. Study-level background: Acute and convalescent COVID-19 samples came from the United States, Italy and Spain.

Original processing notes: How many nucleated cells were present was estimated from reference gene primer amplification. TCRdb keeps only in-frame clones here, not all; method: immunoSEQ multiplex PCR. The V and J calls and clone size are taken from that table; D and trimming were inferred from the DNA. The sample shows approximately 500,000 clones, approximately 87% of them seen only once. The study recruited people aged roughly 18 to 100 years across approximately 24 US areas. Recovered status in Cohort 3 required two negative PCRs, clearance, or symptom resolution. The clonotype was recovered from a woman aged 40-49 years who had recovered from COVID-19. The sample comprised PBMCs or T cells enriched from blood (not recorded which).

The CDR3 DNA reads TGTGCCAGCAGCCCCCGCGTAGAGCGGGAGGGCCGTAACATTCAGTACTTC. Translated, it gives CASSPRVEREGRNIQYF. The chain uses TRBV7-9 and TRBJ2-4; 10 nucleotides match TRBD2. Germline V gene data show CDR1 as SEHNR and CDR2 as FQNEAQ (reference sequence). This CDR3 is 17 amino acids long. The V gene end was trimmed by 5 bases and the J gene end by 7 bases; junction bases not matched to a gene: 14. The full variable domain, with the rest looked up from reference TRBV7-9 and TRBJ2-4, is DTGVSQNPRHKITKRGQNVTFRCDPISEHNRLYWYRQTLGQGPEFLTYFQNEAQLEKSRLLSDRFSAERPKGSFSTLEIQRTEQGDSAMYLCASSPRVEREGRNIQYFGAGTRLSVL.